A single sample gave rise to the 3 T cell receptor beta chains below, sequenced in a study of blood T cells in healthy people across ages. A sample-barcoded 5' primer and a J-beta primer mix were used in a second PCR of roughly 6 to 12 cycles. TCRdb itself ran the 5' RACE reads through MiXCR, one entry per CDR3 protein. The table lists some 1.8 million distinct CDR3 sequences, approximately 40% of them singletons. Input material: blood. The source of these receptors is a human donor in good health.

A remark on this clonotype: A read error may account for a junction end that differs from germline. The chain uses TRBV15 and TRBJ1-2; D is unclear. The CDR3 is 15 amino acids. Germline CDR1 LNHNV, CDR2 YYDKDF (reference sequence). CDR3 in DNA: TGTGCCACCAGCAGCGATAGGAACAGCGGCTATGGCTGCACCTTC. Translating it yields CATSSDRNSGYGCTF.

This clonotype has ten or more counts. CDR3 residues: CASNRYRAYEQYF. In DNA form, the CDR3 reads TGTGCCAGCAACCGGTACCGAGCCTACGAGCAGTACTTC. This rearrangement joins TRBV6-1 to TRBJ2-7; D ambiguous. Germline values: CDR1 MNHNS, CDR2 SASEGT. The CDR3 extends over 13 amino acids. The V gene lost 7 bases and the J gene lost 2 bases, with 12 bases spanning the gap.

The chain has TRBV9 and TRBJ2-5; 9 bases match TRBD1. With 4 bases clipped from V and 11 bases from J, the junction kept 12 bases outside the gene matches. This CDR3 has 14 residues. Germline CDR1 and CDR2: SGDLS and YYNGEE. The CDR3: CASSSGDRVQEQYF. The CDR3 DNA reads TGTGCCAGCAGCTCAGGGGACAGGGTGCAGGAGCAGTACTTC.